This passage covers 14 T cell receptor beta chains from one sample sequenced in a study of blood T cells in healthy people across ages. Alongside a J-beta primer mix, a sample-barcoded 5' primer served in a second PCR lasting roughly 7 to 11 cycles. Each CDR3 protein gets one entry after TCRdb re-called the 5' RACE reads with MiXCR. The sample holds about 1.8 million distinct CDR3 sequences, roughly 49% seen once. Sequenced sample: blood. The receptors come from a woman aged 40 to 50 in good health.

This chain joins TRBV29-1 and TRBJ2-5; TRBD2 matches at 10 bases. CDR3 length: 18 residues. After removal of 7 bases from V and 11 bases from J, the junction contained 28 bases not matched to a gene. The V gene's germline CDR1 is SQVTM and CDR2 ANQGSEA. The DNA for the CDR3 is TGCAGCGCTAGATCCGGAGCGGGAGGGCCAGGGAACGTGAATGAGCAGTACTTC. This sequence encodes CSARSGAGGPGNVNEQYF.

DNA of the CDR3: TGTGCCAGCAGCGCAGCGCAGGGACCAACTAATGAAAAACTGTTTTTT. This gives the protein CASSAAQGPTNEKLFF. V usage is TRBV7-9 and J usage is TRBJ1-4; TRBD1 is a possible D gene (5 bases). Trimming took 5 bases from V and 0 from J, leaving 13 bases between them. CDR3 length equals 16 residues. Germline assignment: CDR1 SEHNR and CDR2 FQNEAQ (reference sequence).

The chain joins TRBV20-1 to TRBJ1-2; maybe TRBD1 (5 bases). CDR3 length: 15 residues. Germline CDR1 and CDR2: DFQATT and SNEGSKA (reference sequence). V gave up 0 bases and J gave up 3 bases, with 14 bases separating them. As DNA, the CDR3 is TGCAGTGCTAGAGATACTACAGGCTCATACTATGGCTACACCTTC. Translation gives CSARDTTGSYYGYTF.

This clonotype has only a few counts. The genes are TRBV11-2 and TRBJ1-4; the match to TRBD1 covers 7 bases. Unmatched junction bases numbered 13, after V lost 2 bases and J lost 7 bases. From germline, CDR1 is SGHAT and CDR2 FQNNGV. The CDR3 spans 17 residues. CDR3 sequence reads: CASSLRGRRADSEKLFF. Written as DNA, the CDR3 is TGTGCCAGCAGCTTAAGGGGGCGCAGGGCGGATAGTGAAAAACTGTTTTTT.

The CDR3 loop is CASSQDRVGYFSTDTQYF. In DNA, the CDR3 is TGTGCCAGCAGCCAAGATAGGGTGGGGTATTTTTCCACAGATACGCAGTATTTT. This chain uses TRBV4-2 with TRBJ2-3; D unclear. V gave up 0 bases and J gave up 2 bases, with 18 bases separating them. The CDR3 loop spans 18 amino acids. The germline gives CDR1 LGHNA, CDR2 YNFKEQ.

V gene TRBV12-3 or TRBV12-4 combines with J gene TRBJ2-3; 10 nucleotides line up with TRBD2. This CDR3 is 14 amino acids long. J lost 6 bases, V lost 7 bases, and 7 bases had no gene match. CDR3 coding DNA: TGTGCCAGCATCCACAGCGGGGGGGCGGATACGCAGTATTTT. Amino acids: CASIHSGGADTQYF.

The gene calls are TRBV21-1 and TRBJ1-2; the table names TRBD1, a call not compared with the DNA. TRBV21-1 is annotated as a pseudogene. The CDR3 spans 11 residues. CDR3 nucleotide sequence: TGTGTCAGCCCCGGATTCACTGGGGACACCTTC. Residues: CVSPGFTGDTF.

The chain couples TRBV20-1 to TRBJ2-5; D is undetermined. This CDR3 has 14 residues. Germline lookup yields CDR1 DFQATT and CDR2 SNEGSKA (reference sequence). V was shortened by 3 bases and J by 0 bases, with 11 bases between the two germline ends. This CDR3 reads CSASGLPYQETQYF. The CDR3 coding sequence is TGCAGTGCTAGCGGTCTCCCGTACCAAGAGACCCAGTACTTC.

The chain recombines TRBV20-1 with TRBJ1-2; no firm D call. Germline V CDR1 and CDR2: DFQATT, SNEGSKA (reference sequence). V lost 4 bases and J 6 bases, leaving 9 bases between the germline ends. This CDR3 comprises 11 residues. CDR3 sequence reads: CSAIYGNGYTF. In DNA form, the CDR3 reads TGCAGTGCTATATATGGAAATGGCTACACCTTC.

This clonotype turned up a few times. The chain employs TRBV6-2 or TRBV6-3 and TRBJ2-7; D is possibly TRBD1 or TRBD2 (5 bases each). Germline V gives CDR1 MNHEY, CDR2 SVGEGT. The CDR3 has 15 residues. Trimming pared 7 bases from V and 1 base from J, leaving 17 bases between. The CDR3 DNA follows: TGTGCCAGCACCGGGGCAGCCCCCGAATCCTACGAGCAGTACTTC. It codes for CASTGAAPESYEQYF.

V gene TRBV7-2 combines with J gene TRBJ1-1, with TRBD1 identical over 7 bases. CDR1 SGHTA and CDR2 FQGNSA come from the germline V gene. CDR3 length equals 15 residues. J was trimmed by 1 base and V by 2 bases; bases with no gene match: 4. The CDR3 protein is CASSLSWDRNTEAFF. In nucleotides, the CDR3 is TGTGCCAGCAGCTTAAGTTGGGACAGGAACACTGAAGCTTTCTTT.

J is TRBJ2-7 and V is TRBV12-3 or TRBV12-4; the D gene is possibly TRBD1 (6 bases). The V end lost 2 bases, the J end lost 0 bases, and 14 bases lay between the germline ends. The CDR3 has 16 residues. DNA of the CDR3: TGTGCCAGCAGTTTACAGGGGCCTCCCCTCTCCTACGAGCAGTACTTC. Amino acid sequence: CASSLQGPPLSYEQYF.

This clonotype was seen only a few times. The rearrangement joins TRBV20-1 to TRBJ2-3, with TRBD2 identical over 8 bases. Germline lookup yields CDR1 DFQATT and CDR2 SNEGSKA (reference sequence). This CDR3 contains 16 residues. The V gene end was trimmed by 0 bases and the J gene end by 0 bases; junction bases not matched to a gene: 5. The CDR3 loop is CSAREEERGSTDTQYF. CDR3 nucleotides: TGCAGTGCTAGAGAGGAGGAGCGGGGGAGCACAGATACGCAGTATTTT.

This sequence joins TRBV4-1 and TRBJ2-4, with D possibly being TRBD1 (6 bases). Germline V gene sequence: CDR1 MGHRA, CDR2 YSYEKL. The V end was cut by 3 bases, the J end by 13 bases, with 19 bases between. This CDR3 spans 14 amino acids. The CDR3 sequence: CASSQTSGDAAQYF. CDR3 DNA: TGCGCCAGCAGCCAGACCTCAGGGGACGCGGCGCAGTACTTC.